The 20 T cell receptor beta chains reported below all come from one sample, sequenced in a study of blood T cell repertoires in COVID-19. Sequencing used immunoSEQ multiplex PCR; TCRdb keeps in-frame clones, though not all of them. The sample gives around 310,000 clones, about nine tenths of which show up once; roughly 10% is in the top ten. What was sequenced was PBMCs or T cells enriched from blood (not recorded which). These TCRs come from a woman in her 30s who had recovered from COVID-19.

This chain uses TRBV5-1 with TRBJ1-1, with D maybe TRBD1 (5 bases). V lost 6 bases and J 3 bases, leaving 9 bases between the germline ends. This CDR3 has 12 residues. In germline, CDR1 is SGHRS, CDR2 YFSETQ. The CDR3 reads CASTIGDTEAFF. DNA for the CDR3: TGCGCCAGCACGATAGGGGACACTGAAGCTTTCTTT.

This clone was counted once. V gene TRBV5-1 combines with J gene TRBJ2-2; 7 bases match TRBD2. Germline loops: CDR1 SGHRS, CDR2 YFSETQ. The CDR3 is 13 residues long. Trimming took 4 bases from V and 5 from J; bases not matched to a gene: 2. In DNA, the CDR3 is TGCGCCAGCAGCACGCGGGAGACCGGGGAGCTGTTTTTT. This translates into CASSTRETGELFF.

This chain uses TRBV9 with TRBJ1-1; no firm D call. CDR1 and CDR2 (germline): SGDLS, YYNGEE. Trimming shortened V by 0 bases and J by 1 base, and 10 bases separated the two germline ends. This CDR3 contains 15 residues. The chain's CDR3 is CASSVDLEANTEAFF. DNA for the CDR3: TGTGCCAGCAGCGTAGACCTCGAGGCGAACACTGAAGCTTTCTTT.

The rearrangement links TRBV6-1 to TRBJ2-7; 15 bases fit TRBD2. V lost 3 bases and J lost 6; bases outside the gene matches: 6. CDR3 size: 16 residues. The germline V gene encodes CDR1 MNHNS and CDR2 SASEGT. The chain's CDR3 is CASSESPGLAGGEQYF. CDR3 nucleotides: TGTGCCAGCAGTGAGAGCCCGGGACTAGCGGGAGGCGAGCAGTACTTC.

This clone was seen a single time. The gene calls are TRBV27 and TRBJ1-2; TRBD1 matches at 7 bases. Germline CDR1 MNHEY, CDR2 SMNVEV (reference sequence). Losses at the gene ends were 2 bases for V and 8 bases for J; bases not matched to a gene: 8. This CDR3 has 14 residues. The CDR3 here is CASSLGETGKGYTF. The CDR3 DNA is TGTGCCAGCAGTTTAGGAGAGACAGGGAAAGGCTACACCTTC.

The V and J genes are TRBV18 and TRBJ2-7, with TRBD1 identical over 10 bases. Trimming cost V 4 bases and J 0 bases; bases outside gene matches: 3. The CDR3 loop spans 15 amino acids. Germline CDR1 KGHSH, CDR2 LQKENI. The DNA for the CDR3 is TGTGCCAGCTCACGGACAGGGGGAAGCTCCTACGAGCAGTACTTC. Translating it yields CASSRTGGSSYEQYF.

The CDR3 reads CASRGSGGYEQYF. As DNA, the CDR3 is TGTGCCAGCCGGGGGTCGGGGGGCTACGAGCAGTACTTC. The rearrangement links TRBV2 to TRBJ2-7, with 7 bases matching TRBD2. The CDR3 contains 13 residues. The ends lost 8 bases at V and 3 bases at J; junction bases unmatched: 7. Germline-derived CDR1 and CDR2 are SNHLY and FYNNEI.

This clone was counted between two and nine times. The rearrangement links TRBV25-1 to TRBJ1-2; 9 bases are shared with TRBD1. Germline values: CDR1 MGHDK, CDR2 SYGVNS. CDR3 size: 17 residues. J gave up 6 bases and V 4 bases, and 15 bases lay outside the gene matches. The CDR3 nucleotides are TGTGCCAGCAGTGGAAGCCGGGACAGGGTTGTCGTGGATGGCTACACCTTC. This sequence encodes CASSGSRDRVVVDGYTF.

This clone was recorded once. The chain joins TRBV6-5 to TRBJ2-1, with D possibly matching TRBD1 (5 bases). CDR3 length equals 13 residues. V shed 4 bases and J shed 8 bases, with 12 bases lying between them. Germline loops: CDR1 MNHEY, CDR2 SVGAGI. CDR3 region: CASSFIQEHEQFF. CDR3 sequence (DNA): TGTGCCAGCAGTTTCATACAGGAGCATGAGCAGTTCTTC.

V usage is TRBV7-2 and J usage is TRBJ1-5; D not certain. Germline CDR1 and CDR2: SGHTA and FQGNSA. V was cut by 5 bases and J by 4 bases, with 9 bases left in between. The CDR3 loop spans 13 amino acids. The CDR3 loop is CASSAGINQPQHF. The CDR3 DNA reads as TGTGCCAGCAGCGCGGGGATAAATCAGCCCCAGCATTTT.

The chain recombines TRBV9 with TRBJ2-2; D remains unclear. This CDR3 is built from 17 residues. Trimming cost V 4 bases and J 3 bases, with 19 bases left between them. Germline V CDR1 and CDR2: SGDLS, YYNGEE. CDR3 sequence reads: CASSKNPVSSDTGELFF. For the CDR3, the DNA is TGTGCCAGCAGCAAAAACCCGGTTAGCTCGGACACCGGGGAGCTGTTTTTT.

This chain joins TRBV5-1 and TRBJ2-7; 9 nucleotides match TRBD1. Germline V gene sequence: CDR1 SGHRS, CDR2 YFSETQ. Trimming took 4 bases from V and 7 from J; bases not matched to a gene: 9. The CDR3 covers 14 residues. The CDR3 DNA sequence: TGCGCCAGCAGCCTACAGGGGGCCTCGGGGGAGCAGTACTTC. It translates to CASSLQGASGEQYF.

The chain has TRBV4-3 and TRBJ1-5; weak D call: TRBD1 (5 bases). The CDR3 sequence is 16 residues long. V was cut by 0 bases and J by 1 base, with 10 bases left in between. Germline loops: CDR1 LGHNA, CDR2 YSLEER. CDR3 amino acids: CASSQDRVFSNQPQHF. CDR3 DNA: TGCGCCAGCAGCCAAGACAGGGTGTTCAGCAATCAGCCCCAGCATTTT.

This clone is a singleton in its sample. The J gene is TRBJ1-4, the V gene TRBV19; 8 bases are a match to TRBD1. With V trimmed by 8 bases and J by 4 bases, 3 bases remained unmatched. The CDR3 has 13 amino acids. The germline V gene has CDR1 LNHDA and CDR2 SQIVND (reference sequence). The CDR3 protein is CASRDRNNEKLFF. The CDR3 DNA is TGTGCCAGTCGGGACAGGAATAATGAAAAACTGTTTTTT. The entire variable domain, with the rest obtained from reference TRBV19 and TRBJ1-4, is as follows: DGGITQSPKYLFRKEGQNVTLSCEQNLNHDAMYWYRQDPGQGLRLIYYSQIVNDFQKGDIAEGYSVSREKKESFPLTVTSAQKNPTAFYLCASRDRNNEKLFFGSGTQLSVL.

The V gene is TRBV19, the J gene TRBJ1-1, with 8 nucleotides matching TRBD1. Per germline, CDR1 LNHDA and CDR2 SQIVND (reference sequence). The CDR3 contains 16 residues. V shed 5 bases, J shed 8 bases, and the junction held 16 bases outside the gene matches. The CDR3 region is CASSPSAGGLIWEAFF. CDR3 nucleotide sequence: TGTGCCAGTAGTCCCTCGGCAGGGGGCCTCATCTGGGAAGCTTTCTTT.

The chain carries TRBV4-1 and TRBJ1-1; TRBD1 aligns across 8 bases. Germline V gene sequence: CDR1 MGHRA, CDR2 YSYEKL. V trimming: 5 bases; J trimming: 8 bases; junction bases outside the gene matches: 7. The CDR3 spans 13 residues. The CDR3 DNA reads TGCGCCAGCAGCGATCGGACAGGGAGCGAAGCTTTCTTT. Amino acids: CASSDRTGSEAFF.

In nucleotides, the CDR3 is TGTGCCAGCAGCGTAGCCGGTGGTGGTGCTTTCTTT. This sequence encodes CASSVAGGGAFF. V usage is TRBV9 and J usage is TRBJ1-1; D not certain. V lost 0 bases and J 11 bases, leaving 11 bases between the germline ends. Germline CDR1 is SGDLS and CDR2 is YYNGEE. The CDR3 is 12 residues long.

V and J are TRBV18 and TRBJ2-7; possible D gene TRBD2, 6 bases. V lost 3 bases and J 4 bases, leaving 16 bases between the germline ends. The CDR3 spans 15 residues. CDR1 and CDR2 (germline): KGHSH, LQKENI. DNA for the CDR3: TGTGCCAGCTCACCTTCCAGGGACTCGGGTTACGAGCAGTACTTC. This gives the protein CASSPSRDSGYEQYF.

The chain recombines TRBV18 with TRBJ2-7; D remains ambiguous. Trimming took 3 bases from V and 3 from J, leaving 18 bases between them. The CDR3 length is 16 residues. Germline lookup yields CDR1 KGHSH and CDR2 LQKENI. The CDR3 region is CASSPSVAVGDYEQYF. The CDR3 DNA is TGTGCCAGCTCACCGTCGGTGGCAGTTGGAGACTACGAGCAGTACTTC.

The chain combines TRBV19 with TRBJ1-5; TRBD1 is a possible D gene (6 bases). Trimming took 7 bases from V and 0 from J, leaving 13 bases between them. Germline loops: CDR1 LNHDA, CDR2 SQIVND (reference sequence). The CDR3 length is 15 residues. CDR3 sequence (DNA): TGTGCCAGTAATACGGGACATTATAGCAATCAGCCCCAGCATTTT. Protein product: CASNTGHYSNQPQHF.